The subject of this entry is one TCR beta chain. The target antigen is unknown. Germline assignment: CDR1 DFQATT and CDR2 SNEGSKA (reference sequence). The CDR3 has 15 residues. The ends lost 6 bases at V and 0 bases at J; junction bases unmatched: 7. This entry is derived from a study of T cell repertoires in cytomegalovirus infection. TCRdb analysed the reads with MiXCR anew, one entry per CDR3 protein. Found here are fewer than 60,000 distinct CDR3 sequences, 15% to 20% of them singletons; the top ten hold around 80%. This chain links TRBV20-1 with TRBJ2-2, with TRBD1 matching 7 bases. The clonotype was recovered from a human donor in good health (CMV status not recorded). Some clones in this sample may be carry-over from other donors' samples. The source was CD8+ T cells from cultured PBMCs, collected from culture after CMV antigen stimulation. In DNA, the CDR3 is TGCAGTGCAGGACAGGAAACTGCGAACACCGGGGAGCTGTTTTTT. Protein sequence: CSAGQETANTGELFF.